Listed below are T cell receptor beta chains from one sample, sequenced in a study of control samples from healthy donors and cancer patients. Some clones are missing from TCRdb's copy, which holds only in-frame ones; the method was immunoSEQ multiplex PCR. The repertoire has approximately 160,000 clones, around 95% of them found once; the top ten carry about 4%. Sequenced input: blood. These receptors were taken from a woman aged 55-69 years in good health. Each CDR3 is given with its conserved first and last residue. Fields, in order: V gene, clone size, D gene, J gene, CDR3 DNA, CDR3 protein. The D gene is left open where the match is weak. Clone sizes are given selectively: once, few, many, or a class where the clone is expanded.

>TRBV10-2|NA|TRBD1|TRBJ1-1
TGCGCCAGCAGGAGGGACAGCTTGAACACTGAAGCTTTCTTT
CASRRDSLNTEAFF
>TRBV9|NA|NA|TRBJ1-3
TGTGCCAGCAGCGTAGAAGTCTCGGGGGGCAATGGAAACACCATATATTTT
CASSVEVSGGNGNTIYF
>TRBV5-8|NA|TRBD2|TRBJ2-1
TGTGCCAGCAGACCGACTAGCCTAGAGCAGTTCTTC
CASRPTSLEQFF
>TRBV19|once|NA|TRBJ1-5
TGTGCCAGTAGTATAGGCTACAATAGCAATCAGCCCCAGCATTTT
CASSIGYNSNQPQHF
>TRBV19|NA|TRBD2|TRBJ2-3
TGTGCCAGTAGTACCCCGCAGCGGGGGGGCCGGGTAGATACGCAGTATTTT
CASSTPQRGGRVDTQYF
>TRBV30|NA|NA|TRBJ1-1
TGTGCCTGGAGTGGGTCCAGGGGGAACACTGAAGCTTTCTTT
CAWSGSRGNTEAFF
>TRBV6-1|NA|NA|TRBJ2-7
TGTGCCAGCAGTGAAGTTCCCGAGCAGTACTTC
CASSEVPEQYF
>TRBV15|NA|NA|TRBJ2-7
TGTGCCACCAGCAGAGCCTACGAGCAGTACTTC
CATSRAYEQYF
>TRBV6-2/TRBV6-3|NA|NA|TRBJ1-2
TGTGCCAGCAGTCCCGGGGGTCAGAACTATGGCTACACCTTC
CASSPGGQNYGYTF
>TRBV10-2|NA|TRBD1|TRBJ1-4
TGCGCCACGGGGACAGGGGGATCTAATGAAAAACTGTTTTTT
CATGTGGSNEKLFF
>TRBV6-5|NA|NA|TRBJ1-3
TGTGCCAGCAGGGGACAACTGGGGTCCGGAAACACCATATATTTT
CASRGQLGSGNTIYF
>TRBV27|NA|NA|TRBJ1-4
TGTGCCAGCAGTTTAAGGAGGGCGGAAAAACTGTTTTTT
CASSLRRAEKLFF
>TRBV6-6|NA|NA|TRBJ2-5
TGTGCCAGTAGGAACAGGTACCAAGAGACCCAGTACTTC
CASRNRYQETQYF
>TRBV5-4|NA|NA|TRBJ2-7
TGTGCCAGCAGCTTAAGGGGCTACGAGCAGTACTTC
CASSLRGYEQYF
>TRBV29-1|NA|TRBD2|TRBJ2-7
TGCAGCGGACTAGCGGGGGATCAAAACTACGAGCAGTACTTC
CSGLAGDQNYEQYF
>TRBV12-3/TRBV12-4|NA|NA|TRBJ1-2
TGTGCCAGCAGAGACACAGAATTCTTTGGCTACACCTTC
CASRDTEFFGYTF